This TCR beta chain was identified during a study of T cells after yellow fever vaccination. To note about this clonotype: Its antigen is undetermined.

5'RACE template switching generated TCR cDNA, adding a universal primer site and UMIs. A single record per CDR3 protein comes from TCRdb applying MiXCR to the 5' RACE reads. The sample carries about 300,000 distinct CDR3 sequences, about 4% recorded once. The V gene's germline CDR1 is SGHTA and CDR2 FQGNSA. CDR3 length: 13 residues. Trimming stripped 5 bases from V and 9 bases from J, with 11 bases between. Study-level results: Among primary-vaccination clones, most reappeared after the booster, at 95% to 96% for CD4 and approximately 90% for CD8. It was a weaker secondary response, yet one that peaked faster, at day 5 versus 15. There was a possibility that FACS-sorted repertoires contained abundant clonotypes contaminating from the bulk population.

The origin of this receptor is a young man who received the YFV17D yellow fever vaccine. The gene calls are TRBV7-2 and TRBJ1-6; no clear D. The sequenced sample was PBMCs, obtained 5 days after the yellow fever booster vaccination. CDR3 coding DNA: TGTGCCAGCAGCCAGGTGTACACTTCACCCCTCCACTTT. Its protein is CASSQVYTSPLHF. Full variable domain (rest looked up from reference TRBV7-2 and TRBJ1-6): GAGVSQSPSNKVTEKGKDVELRCDPISGHTALYWYRQSLGQGLEFLIYFQGNSAPDKSGLPSDRFSAERTGGSVSTLTIQRTQQEDSAVYLCASSQVYTSPLHFGNGTRLTVT.